The 16 T cell receptor beta chains presented below share a single source sample, sequenced in a study of T cells in Graves' hyperthyroidism and ophthalmopathy. Researchers took RNA transcripts and amplified the TCR beta CDR3 regions from them. First-round RT-PCR of the TCR CDR3 relied on the HTBI primer set. TCRdb used MiXCR to reprocess the multiplex PCR reads, holding one entry per CDR3 protein. The table lists hundreds of thousands of distinct CDR3 sequences, around 14% of them singletons. Sequenced input: blood. These receptors all stem from a woman aged 18 to 35 with Graves' hyperthyroidism.

The chain recombines TRBV7-9 with TRBJ1-3, with a possible D match to TRBD1 (5 bases). Germline-derived CDR1 and CDR2 are SEHNR and FQNEAQ (reference sequence). The CDR3 loop spans 13 amino acids. Trimming removed 8 bases from V and 4 bases from J, with 12 bases in between. This chain's CDR3 is CASRWGRGNTIYF. The CDR3 coding sequence is TGTGCCAGCCGGTGGGGACGAGGAAACACCATATATTTT.

The chain links TRBV16 to TRBJ1-5, with TRBD1 as a possible D gene (6 bases). Between the trimmed V and J ends, which lost 2 bases and 5 bases, there was a span of 10 bases. Germline V gene data show CDR1 as KGHSY and CDR2 as FQNENV. This CDR3 region has 14 residues. The CDR3 DNA follows: TGTGCCAGCAGCCAAGGGGGGCCCGATCAGCCCCAGCATTTT. This gives the protein CASSQGGPDQPQHF.

This clonotype was observed at least ten times. The chain links TRBV7-2 to TRBJ2-3, with a tentative D call TRBD2 (6 bases). V shed 5 bases and J shed 2 bases, with 17 bases lying between them. Germline CDR1 SGHTA, CDR2 FQGNSA. The CDR3 extends over 16 amino acids. CDR3 sequence: CASSGYLRGHTDTQYF. CDR3 nucleotides: TGTGCCAGCAGCGGCTATTTGCGGGGCCACACAGATACGCAGTATTTT.

The DNA for the CDR3 is TGTGCCAGTAGTATGCAACTAGCGGGGGGGCCCTACAATGAGCAGTTCTTC. As protein: CASSMQLAGGPYNEQFF. The rearrangement uses TRBV19 and TRBJ2-1; 13 bases fit TRBD2. Germline V lookup: CDR1 LNHDA, CDR2 SQIVND (reference sequence). The CDR3 is 17 residues long. The V gene end was trimmed by 3 bases and the J gene end by 2 bases; junction bases not matched to a gene: 4.

This clonotype was seen only a few times. The rearrangement links TRBV19 to TRBJ2-5; 8 bases map to TRBD2. The CDR3 spans 15 residues. V lost 3 bases and J lost 1; bases outside the gene matches: 4. Per germline, CDR1 LNHDA and CDR2 SQIVND (reference sequence). The CDR3 is CASSIQRGSQETQYF. The DNA for the CDR3 is TGTGCCAGTAGTATTCAGCGGGGGAGCCAAGAGACCCAGTACTTC.

This clonotype was seen repeatedly, ten times or more. The chain couples TRBV11-2 to TRBJ2-5; 9 nucleotides match TRBD1. CDR3 length: 17 amino acids. V lost 0 bases, J lost 0 bases, and 5 bases stayed unmatched. From germline, CDR1 is SGHAT and CDR2 FQNNGV. CDR3 nucleotide sequence: TGTGCCAGCAGCTTAGATAAAGGGACAGGGTACCAAGAGACCCAGTACTTC. Amino acids: CASSLDKGTGYQETQYF.

The chain is built from TRBV10-3 and TRBJ2-5; D not certain. The CDR3 is 14 amino acids. Trimming removed 3 bases from V and 0 bases from J, with 8 bases in between. Looked up from germline, CDR1 is ENHRY and CDR2 is SYGVKD. The CDR3 coding sequence is TGTGCCATCAGTGAACAAGGAAACCAAGAGACCCAGTACTTC. It yields the protein CAISEQGNQETQYF.

There are many counts of this clonotype. Since the CDR3 does not end with the conserved phenylalanine or tryptophan, this likely comes from a read error. The chain uses TRBV2 and TRBJ2-5; D gene ambiguous. The V gene's germline CDR1 is SNHLY and CDR2 FYNNEI. CDR3 size: 13 residues. V lost 7 bases, J lost 5 bases, and 14 bases lay in between. The CDR3 loop reads CASTLDGVETQYL. In DNA form, the CDR3 reads TGTGCCAGCACCCTGGATGGGGTGGAGACCCAGTACCTC.

This clonotype was recorded at least ten times. The rearrangement links TRBV28 to TRBJ1-2, with a tentative D call TRBD1 (5 bases). This CDR3 spans 14 amino acids. V dropped 2 bases and J dropped 7 bases, with 14 bases sitting between them. Looked up from germline, CDR1 is MDHEN and CDR2 is SYDVKM. The CDR3 DNA reads TGTGCCAGCAGTTTAATGGGGGATCGAGGTGGCTACACCTTC. This encodes CASSLMGDRGGYTF.

This clonotype was observed at least ten times. The genes are TRBV7-8 and TRBJ2-1; 8 positions match TRBD2. Unmatched junction bases numbered 8, after V lost 3 bases and J lost 4 bases. The CDR3 loop spans 16 amino acids. Germline V gene lookup returns CDR1 SGHVS and CDR2 FQNEAQ. CDR3 DNA sequence: TGTGCCAGCAGCTTCTTTAGCGGGATCCTTTACAATGAGCAGTTCTTC. It translates to CASSFFSGILYNEQFF.

In this sample, this clonotype turned up many times. V is TRBV6-6 and J is TRBJ2-1; D remains ambiguous. Germline CDR1 reads MNHNY; CDR2 reads SVGAGI (reference sequence). Trimming left V 0 bases short and J 6 bases short, with 12 bases between. The length of the CDR3 is 15 residues. The CDR3 DNA reads as TGTGCCAGCAGTTACTCGATGGAGCGCCTCAATGAGCAGTTCTTC. This codes for CASSYSMERLNEQFF.

This clonotype was found a few times. A read error may produce the germline difference seen at one junction end. V usage is TRBV10-3 and J usage is TRBJ2-5; possibly TRBD2 for D (6 bases). Looked up from germline, CDR1 is ENHRY and CDR2 is SYGVKD. This CDR3 spans 14 amino acids. The CDR3 protein is CAVSESGGVETQYF. The DNA for the CDR3 is TGTGCCGTCAGTGAGTCCGGGGGTGTGGAGACCCAGTACTTC.

The table lists this clonotype with many counts. This chain connects TRBV28 to TRBJ1-5; D gene uncertain. Trimming left V 5 bases short and J 4 bases short, with 12 bases between. CDR1 and CDR2 from the germline V gene are MDHEN and SYDVKM. The CDR3 contains 14 residues. DNA for the CDR3: TGTGCCAGCAGTCCTCCGGACCCAAATCAGCCCCAGCATTTT. Protein sequence: CASSPPDPNQPQHF.

The chain is built from TRBV6-1 and TRBJ2-1; 8 bases are shared with TRBD1. This CDR3 is 19 amino acids long. Germline lookup yields CDR1 MNHNS and CDR2 SASEGT. V shed 5 bases, J shed 3 bases, and the junction held 18 bases outside the gene matches. CDR3 sequence: CASSYNPNLDRDLYNEQFF. CDR3 DNA sequence: TGTGCCAGCAGTTATAACCCGAACCTGGACAGGGATCTCTACAATGAGCAGTTCTTC.

This clonotype occurred a few times. A much larger clone sits a single nucleotide away, making a read error possible. J is TRBJ2-2 and V is TRBV12-3 or TRBV12-4; TRBD1 matches 12 bases. This CDR3 is built from 15 residues. The CDR3 sequence: CASRGQGARTGEPFF. The CDR3 region has the DNA TGTGCCAGCAGGGGACAGGGGGCCCGGACCGGGGAGCCGTTTTTT.

This clonotype came up a few times. V gene TRBV27 combines with J gene TRBJ1-5; 10 bases agree with TRBD1. This CDR3 comprises 15 residues. Germline assignment: CDR1 MNHEY and CDR2 SMNVEV (reference sequence). V trimming: 5 bases; J trimming: 4 bases; junction bases outside the gene matches: 5. For the CDR3, the DNA is TGTGCCAGCAGTCTCGGGACAGGGGCAAATCAGCCCCAGCATTTT. It is translated as CASSLGTGANQPQHF.